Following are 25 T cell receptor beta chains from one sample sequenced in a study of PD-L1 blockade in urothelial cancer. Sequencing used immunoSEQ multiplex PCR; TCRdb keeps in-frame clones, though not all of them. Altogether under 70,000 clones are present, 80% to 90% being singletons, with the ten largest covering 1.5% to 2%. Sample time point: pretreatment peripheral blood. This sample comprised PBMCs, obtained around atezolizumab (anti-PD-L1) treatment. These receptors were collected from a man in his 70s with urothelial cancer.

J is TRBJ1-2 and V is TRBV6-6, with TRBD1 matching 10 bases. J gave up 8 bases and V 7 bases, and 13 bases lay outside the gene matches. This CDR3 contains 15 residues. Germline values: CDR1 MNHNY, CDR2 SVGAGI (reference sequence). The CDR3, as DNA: TGTGCCAGCACACGGGACAGGGGAGAATCTGGAGGCTACACCTTC. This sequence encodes CASTRDRGESGGYTF.

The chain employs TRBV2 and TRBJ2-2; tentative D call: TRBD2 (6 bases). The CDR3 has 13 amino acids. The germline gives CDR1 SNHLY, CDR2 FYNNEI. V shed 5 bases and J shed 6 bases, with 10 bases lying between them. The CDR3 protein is CASSRLVSGELFF. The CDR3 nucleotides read TGTGCCAGCAGTCGACTAGTCTCCGGGGAGCTGTTTTTT.

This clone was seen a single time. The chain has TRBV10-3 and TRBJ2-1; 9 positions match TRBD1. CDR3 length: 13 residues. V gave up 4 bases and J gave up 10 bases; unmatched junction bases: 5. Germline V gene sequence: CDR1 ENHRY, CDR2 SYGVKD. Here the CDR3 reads CAISGQGGGEQFF. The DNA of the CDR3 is TGTGCCATCAGTGGACAGGGGGGCGGGGAGCAGTTCTTC.

CDR3 bases: TGCGCCAGCAGCCTGGGCTTCAATCAGCCCCAGCATTTT. Translated, it gives CASSLGFNQPQHF. The V gene is TRBV4-3, the J gene TRBJ1-5; D is undetermined. V dropped 4 bases and J dropped 3 bases, with 7 bases sitting between them. The CDR3 sequence is 13 residues long. Germline lookup yields CDR1 LGHNA and CDR2 YSLEER.

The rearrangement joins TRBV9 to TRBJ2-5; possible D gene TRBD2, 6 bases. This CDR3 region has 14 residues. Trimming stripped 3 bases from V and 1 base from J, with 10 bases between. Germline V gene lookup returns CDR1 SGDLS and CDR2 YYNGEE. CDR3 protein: CASSGGLLQETQYF. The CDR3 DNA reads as TGTGCCAGCAGCGGGGGACTCCTCCAAGAGACCCAGTACTTC.

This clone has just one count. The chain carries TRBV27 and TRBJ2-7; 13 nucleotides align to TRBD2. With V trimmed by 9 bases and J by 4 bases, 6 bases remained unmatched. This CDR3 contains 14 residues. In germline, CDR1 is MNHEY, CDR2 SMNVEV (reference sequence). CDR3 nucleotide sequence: TGTGCCAGTAGGACTAGCGGGAGACTGTACGAGCAGTACTTC. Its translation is CASRTSGRLYEQYF.

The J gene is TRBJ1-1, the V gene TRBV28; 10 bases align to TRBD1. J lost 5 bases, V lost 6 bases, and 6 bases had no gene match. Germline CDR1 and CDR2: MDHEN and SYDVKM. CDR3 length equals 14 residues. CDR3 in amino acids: CASSLDRGLTEAFF. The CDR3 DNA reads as TGTGCCAGCAGCCTTGACAGGGGGCTGACTGAAGCTTTCTTT.

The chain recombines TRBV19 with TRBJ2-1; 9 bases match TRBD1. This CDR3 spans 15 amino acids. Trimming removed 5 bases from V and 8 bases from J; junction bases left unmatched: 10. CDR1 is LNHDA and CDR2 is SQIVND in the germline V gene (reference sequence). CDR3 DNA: TGTGCCAGTAGTCAACTCTCCGGGACAGGGTATGAGCAGTTCTTC. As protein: CASSQLSGTGYEQFF.

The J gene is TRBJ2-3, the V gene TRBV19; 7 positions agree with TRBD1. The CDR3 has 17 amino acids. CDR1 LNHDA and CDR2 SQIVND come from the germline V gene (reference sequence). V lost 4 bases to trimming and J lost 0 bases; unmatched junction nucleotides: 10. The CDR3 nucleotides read TGTGCCAGTAGTAATGGAAAGCCGGGACAGAGCACAGATACGCAGTATTTT. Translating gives CASSNGKPGQSTDTQYF.

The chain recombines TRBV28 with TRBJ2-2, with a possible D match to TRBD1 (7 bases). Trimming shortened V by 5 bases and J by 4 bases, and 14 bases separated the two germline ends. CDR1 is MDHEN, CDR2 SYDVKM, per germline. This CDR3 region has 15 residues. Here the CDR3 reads CASSPGGTGTGELFF. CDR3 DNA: TGTGCCAGCAGTCCAGGGGGGACCGGCACCGGGGAGCTGTTTTTT.

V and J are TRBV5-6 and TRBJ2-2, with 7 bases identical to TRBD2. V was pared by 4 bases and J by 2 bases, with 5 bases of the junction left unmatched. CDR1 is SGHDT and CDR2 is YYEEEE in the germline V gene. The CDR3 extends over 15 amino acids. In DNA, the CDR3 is TGTGCCAGCAGCCGTTGGGACTACAACACCGGGGAGCTGTTTTTT. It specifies CASSRWDYNTGELFF. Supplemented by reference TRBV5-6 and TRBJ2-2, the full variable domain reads DAGVTQSPTHLIKTRGQQVTLRCSPKSGHDTVSWYQQALGQGPQFIFQYYEEEERQRGNFPDRFSGHQFPNYSSELNVNALLLGDSALYLCASSRWDYNTGELFFGEGSRLTVL.

The CDR3 region has the DNA TGTGCCAGCAGCACGGGTCGGGAGACTGAGCAGTTCTTC. This sequence encodes CASSTGRETEQFF. This chain links TRBV5-4 with TRBJ2-1, with D possibly matching TRBD2 (6 bases). The CDR3 runs to 13 residues. Germline V CDR1 and CDR2: SGHNT, YYREEE (reference sequence). Between the trimmed V and J ends, which lost 4 bases and 9 bases, there was a span of 14 bases.

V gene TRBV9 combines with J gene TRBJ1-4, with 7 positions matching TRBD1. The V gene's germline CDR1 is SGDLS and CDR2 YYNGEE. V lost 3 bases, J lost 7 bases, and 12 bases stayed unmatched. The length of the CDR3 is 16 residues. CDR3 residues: CASSALSTGSGEKLFF. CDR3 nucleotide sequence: TGTGCCAGCAGCGCCTTATCGACAGGGTCGGGTGAAAAACTGTTTTTT.

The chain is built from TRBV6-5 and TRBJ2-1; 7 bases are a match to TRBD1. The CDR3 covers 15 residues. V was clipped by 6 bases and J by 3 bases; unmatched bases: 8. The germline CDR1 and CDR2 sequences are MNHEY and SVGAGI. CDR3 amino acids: CASRIGRQGYNEQFF. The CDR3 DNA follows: TGTGCCAGCAGAATCGGTCGACAGGGCTACAATGAGCAGTTCTTC.

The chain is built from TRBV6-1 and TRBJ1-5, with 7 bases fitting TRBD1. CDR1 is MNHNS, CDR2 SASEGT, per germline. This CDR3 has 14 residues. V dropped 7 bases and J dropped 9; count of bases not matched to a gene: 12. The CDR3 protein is CASNRPGQRMPQHF. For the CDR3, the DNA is TGTGCCAGCAATCGTCCGGGACAGAGGATGCCCCAGCATTTT.

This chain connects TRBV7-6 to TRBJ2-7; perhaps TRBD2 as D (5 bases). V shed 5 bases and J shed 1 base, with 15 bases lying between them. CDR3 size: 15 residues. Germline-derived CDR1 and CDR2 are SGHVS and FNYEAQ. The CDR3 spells CASSHPGSGSYEQYF. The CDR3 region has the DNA TGTGCCAGCAGCCACCCAGGATCGGGGTCCTACGAGCAGTACTTC. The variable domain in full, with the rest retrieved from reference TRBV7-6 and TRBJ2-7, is GAGVSQSPRYKVTKRGQDVALRCDPISGHVSLYWYRQALGQGPEFLTYFNYEAQQDKSGLPNDRFSAERPEGSISTLTIQRTEQRDSAMYRCASSHPGSGSYEQYFGPGTRLTVT.

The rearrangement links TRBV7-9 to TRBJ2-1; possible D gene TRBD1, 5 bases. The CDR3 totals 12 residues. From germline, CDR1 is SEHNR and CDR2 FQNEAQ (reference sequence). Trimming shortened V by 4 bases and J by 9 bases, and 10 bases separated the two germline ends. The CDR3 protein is CASSSKGFEQFF. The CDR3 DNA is TGTGCCAGCAGCTCGAAGGGGTTTGAGCAGTTCTTC. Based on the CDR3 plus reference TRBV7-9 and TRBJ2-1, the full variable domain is DTGVSQNPRHKITKRGQNVTFRCDPISEHNRLYWYRQTLGQGPEFLTYFQNEAQLEKSRLLSDRFSAERPKGSFSTLEIQRTEQGDSAMYLCASSSKGFEQFFGPGTRLTVL.

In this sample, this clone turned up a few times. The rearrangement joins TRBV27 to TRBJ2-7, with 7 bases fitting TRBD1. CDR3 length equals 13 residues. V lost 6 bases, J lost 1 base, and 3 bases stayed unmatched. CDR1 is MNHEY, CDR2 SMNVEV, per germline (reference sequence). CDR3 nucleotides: TGTGCCAGCAGCTGGGGACAGTCCTACGAGCAGTACTTC. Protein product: CASSWGQSYEQYF.

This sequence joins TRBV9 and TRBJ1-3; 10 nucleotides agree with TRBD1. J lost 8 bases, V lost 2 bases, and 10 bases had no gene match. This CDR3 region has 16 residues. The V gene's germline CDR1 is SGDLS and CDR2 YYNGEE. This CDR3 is CASSVLPGQGIDTIYF. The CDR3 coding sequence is TGTGCCAGCAGCGTCTTACCGGGACAGGGGATTGACACCATATATTTT.

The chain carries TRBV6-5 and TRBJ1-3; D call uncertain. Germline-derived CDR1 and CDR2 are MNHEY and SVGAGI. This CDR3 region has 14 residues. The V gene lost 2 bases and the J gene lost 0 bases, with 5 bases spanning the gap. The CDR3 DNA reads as TGTGCCAGCAGTTACGACTTCTCTGGAAACACCATATATTTT. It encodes CASSYDFSGNTIYF.

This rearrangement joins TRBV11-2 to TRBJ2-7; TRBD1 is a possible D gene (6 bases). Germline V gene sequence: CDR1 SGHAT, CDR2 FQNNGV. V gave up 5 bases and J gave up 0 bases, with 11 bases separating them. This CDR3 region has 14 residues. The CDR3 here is CASSRDRISYEQYF. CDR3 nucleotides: TGTGCCAGCAGCCGTGACAGGATCTCCTACGAGCAGTACTTC.

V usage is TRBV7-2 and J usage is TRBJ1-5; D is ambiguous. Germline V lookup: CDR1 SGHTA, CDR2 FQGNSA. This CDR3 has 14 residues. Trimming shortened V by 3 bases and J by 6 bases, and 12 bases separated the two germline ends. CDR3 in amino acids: CASSLTRGSQPQHF. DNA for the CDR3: TGTGCCAGCAGCTTGACGCGGGGTAGTCAGCCCCAGCATTTT.

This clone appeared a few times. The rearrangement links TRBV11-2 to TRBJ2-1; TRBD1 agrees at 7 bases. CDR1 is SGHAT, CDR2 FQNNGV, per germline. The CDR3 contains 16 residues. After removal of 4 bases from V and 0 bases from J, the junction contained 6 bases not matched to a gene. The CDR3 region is CASSSRTGRSYNEQFF. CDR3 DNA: TGTGCCAGCAGCTCACGGACAGGCCGCTCCTACAATGAGCAGTTCTTC. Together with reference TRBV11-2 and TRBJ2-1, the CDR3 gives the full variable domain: EAGVAQSPRYKIIEKRQSVAFWCNPISGHATLYWYQQILGQGPKLLIQFQNNGVVDDSQLPKDRFSAERLKGVDSTLKIQPAKLEDSAVYLCASSSRTGRSYNEQFFGPGTRLTVL.

The CDR3 spells CASSPGLAVTFSYEQYF. CDR3 sequence (DNA): TGTGCCAGCAGCCCGGGACTAGCGGTTACCTTCTCCTACGAGCAGTACTTC. This sequence joins TRBV5-6 and TRBJ2-7; TRBD2 agrees at 11 bases. Per germline, CDR1 SGHDT and CDR2 YYEEEE. V dropped 4 bases and J dropped 0; count of bases not matched to a gene: 9. The CDR3 consists of 17 residues.

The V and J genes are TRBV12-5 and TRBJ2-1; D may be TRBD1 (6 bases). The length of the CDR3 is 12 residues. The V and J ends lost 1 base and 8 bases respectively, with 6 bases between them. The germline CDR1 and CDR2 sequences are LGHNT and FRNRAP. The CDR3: CASGLGGHEQFF. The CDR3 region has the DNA TGTGCTAGTGGTTTGGGGGGGCATGAGCAGTTCTTC. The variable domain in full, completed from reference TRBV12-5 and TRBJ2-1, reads DARVTQTPRHKVTEMGQEVTMRCQPILGHNTVFWYRQTMMQGLELLAYFRNRAPLDDSGMPKDRFSAEMPDATLATLKIQPSEPRDSAVYFCASGLGGHEQFFGPGTRLTVL.